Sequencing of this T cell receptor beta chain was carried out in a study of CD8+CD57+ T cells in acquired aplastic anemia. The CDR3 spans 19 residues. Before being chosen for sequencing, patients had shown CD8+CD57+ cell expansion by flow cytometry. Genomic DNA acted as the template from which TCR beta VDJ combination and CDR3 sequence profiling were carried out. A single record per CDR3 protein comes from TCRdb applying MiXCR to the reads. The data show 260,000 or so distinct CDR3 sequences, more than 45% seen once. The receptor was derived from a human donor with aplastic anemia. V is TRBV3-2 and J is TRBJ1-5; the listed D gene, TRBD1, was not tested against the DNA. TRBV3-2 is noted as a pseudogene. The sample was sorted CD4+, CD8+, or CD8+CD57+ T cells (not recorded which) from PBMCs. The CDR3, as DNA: TGTGCCAGCAGCCAAGAGGTTACAGGGGGTAGGTATAGCAATCAGCCCCAGCATTTT. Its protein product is CASSQEVTGGRYSNQPQHF.